Each of the 24 T cell receptor beta chains below was sequenced from the same sample in a study of T cell changes during pregnancy in multiple sclerosis. Profiling relied on immunoSEQ multiplex PCR, and the TCRdb table lists in-frame clones only, not all of them. The data contain under 25,000 clones, roughly 84% of them singletons. The sample in question was CD8+ T cells from peripheral blood mononuclear cells, obtained before pregnancy. The receptors were sampled from a female donor with multiple sclerosis, enrolled in a pregnancy study.

The chain has TRBV29-1 and TRBJ2-3; the D gene is possibly TRBD2 (5 bases). Trimming left V 6 bases short and J 5 bases short, with 21 bases between. The CDR3 has 15 residues. Per germline, CDR1 SQVTM and CDR2 ANQGSEA. The DNA of the CDR3 is TGCAGCGTCCCCCTGAGTGAGGGAACACGAGATACGCAGTATTTT. Translation: CSVPLSEGTRDTQYF.

The chain combines TRBV25-1 with TRBJ2-1; weak D call: TRBD2 (5 bases). This CDR3 spans 15 amino acids. Looked up from germline, CDR1 is MGHDK and CDR2 is SYGVNS. Between the trimmed V and J ends, which lost 5 bases and 4 bases, there was a span of 15 bases. CDR3 sequence (DNA): TGTGCCAGCAGTATGGGCGGGTACCTATACAATGAGCAGTTCTTC. It specifies CASSMGGYLYNEQFF.

The chain links TRBV6-5 to TRBJ2-7; D might be TRBD2 (6 bases). There are 15 residues in the CDR3. Trimming stripped 0 bases from V and 6 bases from J, with 15 bases between. Germline lookup yields CDR1 MNHEY and CDR2 SVGAGI. CDR3 region: CASSYSNGGGSEQYF. CDR3 sequence (DNA): TGTGCCAGCAGTTACTCGAACGGGGGAGGAAGCGAGCAGTACTTC.

The chain couples TRBV5-1 to TRBJ2-2; D is unclear. The CDR3 is made up of 12 amino acids. The V gene lost 5 bases and the J gene lost 5 bases, with 7 bases spanning the gap. In germline, CDR1 is SGHRS, CDR2 YFSETQ. The CDR3 nucleotides read TGCGCCAGCAGACTGCTTACCGGGGAGCTGTTTTTT. Translating it yields CASRLLTGELFF.

This rearrangement joins TRBV5-1 to TRBJ2-7; D is possibly TRBD2 (5 bases). The germline gives CDR1 SGHRS, CDR2 YFSETQ. Trimming shortened V by 2 bases and J by 5 bases, and 17 bases separated the two germline ends. This CDR3 has 15 amino acids. The CDR3 is CASSFGPRLGDEQYF. The CDR3 region has the DNA TGCGCCAGCAGCTTTGGACCTAGGTTGGGAGACGAGCAGTACTTC. Filled out from reference TRBV5-1 and TRBJ2-7, the complete variable domain reads KAGVTQTPRYLIKTRGQQVTLSCSPISGHRSVSWYQQTPGQGLQFLFEYFSETQRNKGNFPGRFSGRQFSNSRSEMNVSTLELGDSALYLCASSFGPRLGDEQYFGPGTRLTVT.

The V and J genes are TRBV4-2 and TRBJ1-4; D call uncertain. The CDR3 is 12 residues long. Germline V gene sequence: CDR1 LGHNA, CDR2 YNFKEQ. The V end was cut by 4 bases, the J end by 8 bases, with 8 bases between. The CDR3 here is CASSRGGEKLFF. The CDR3 nucleotides read TGTGCCAGCAGCCGGGGAGGAGAAAAACTGTTTTTT.

The chain is built from TRBV9 and TRBJ2-5; D may be TRBD2 (5 bases). Trimming took 2 bases from V and 5 from J, leaving 13 bases between them. The CDR3 sequence is 14 residues long. CDR1 is SGDLS, CDR2 YYNGEE, per germline. CDR3 sequence (DNA): TGTGCCAGCAGCGTTCGGGGAAGGTGGGAGACCCAGTACTTC. Translating gives CASSVRGRWETQYF.

The chain couples TRBV4-1 to TRBJ1-1; D gene uncertain. Between the trimmed V and J ends, which lost 4 bases and 4 bases, there was a span of 10 bases. Germline lookup yields CDR1 MGHRA and CDR2 YSYEKL. The length of the CDR3 is 13 residues. DNA of the CDR3: TGCGCCAGCAGCCCCGGGAAGGGCACTGAAGCTTTCTTT. Protein sequence: CASSPGKGTEAFF.

The chain links TRBV6-6 to TRBJ1-5; 9 nucleotides align to TRBD1. The CDR3 has 13 amino acids. Trimming at V came to 8 bases and at J to 5 bases, leaving 4 bases not matched to a gene. Germline CDR1 is MNHNY and CDR2 is SVGAGI (reference sequence). The CDR3 bases are TGTGCCAGCTGCACAGGGGGCTATCAGCCCCAGCATTTT. The encoded protein is CASCTGGYQPQHF.

The chain uses TRBV6-5 and TRBJ2-3, with D maybe TRBD1 (5 bases). V lost 5 bases to trimming and J lost 0 bases, with 12 bases between them. CDR1 is MNHEY and CDR2 is SVGAGI in the germline V gene. The CDR3 contains 15 residues. CDR3 in amino acids: CASSHFRESTDTQYF. The CDR3 DNA sequence: TGTGCCAGCAGTCATTTCAGGGAAAGCACAGATACGCAGTATTTT.

The chain combines TRBV28 with TRBJ2-7, with 11 bases aligning to TRBD1. The germline V gene has CDR1 MDHEN and CDR2 SYDVKM. This CDR3 contains 16 residues. V shed 5 bases, J shed 1 base, and the junction held 7 bases outside the gene matches. The CDR3 nucleotides read TGTGCCAGCAGTGGGTGGACAGGGGGCTTTTCCTACGAGCAGTACTTC. This codes for CASSGWTGGFSYEQYF. Combining the CDR3 with reference TRBV28 and TRBJ2-7 gives the whole variable domain DVKVTQSSRYLVKRTGEKVFLECVQDMDHENMFWYRQDPGLGLRLIYFSYDVKMKEKGDIPEGYSVSREKKERFSLILESASTNQTSMYLCASSGWTGGFSYEQYFGPGTRLTVT.

V is TRBV27 and J is TRBJ1-4, with 10 bases lining up with TRBD1. Per germline, CDR1 MNHEY and CDR2 SMNVEV (reference sequence). V dropped 4 bases and J dropped 5; count of bases not matched to a gene: 1. The CDR3 length is 14 residues. CDR3 nucleotide sequence: TGTGCCAGCAGTTGGGACAGGGGAAATGAAAAACTGTTTTTT. Amino acid sequence: CASSWDRGNEKLFF.

This rearrangement joins TRBV2 to TRBJ1-5, with D possibly being TRBD1 (5 bases). CDR3 length equals 15 residues. The germline V gene encodes CDR1 SNHLY and CDR2 FYNNEI. V lost 3 bases and J 2 bases, leaving 11 bases between the germline ends. CDR3 protein: CASSDSGQGNQPQHF. For the CDR3, the DNA is TGTGCCAGCAGTGATAGCGGACAAGGCAATCAGCCCCAGCATTTT.

J is TRBJ1-5 and V is TRBV2; 10 positions agree with TRBD1. This CDR3 has 19 amino acids. CDR1 is SNHLY and CDR2 is FYNNEI in the germline V gene. Unmatched junction bases numbered 14, after V lost 6 bases and J lost 0 bases. The CDR3 region is CASSGLRTGGVYSNQPQHF. The CDR3 nucleotides are TGTGCCAGCAGCGGCCTGAGGACAGGGGGTGTATATAGCAATCAGCCCCAGCATTTT. The full variable domain, its missing parts supplied by reference TRBV2 and TRBJ1-5, is EPEVTQTPSHQVTQMGQEVILRCVPISNHLYFYWYRQILGQKVEFLVSFYNNEISEKSEIFDDQFSVERPDGSNFTLKIRSTKLEDSAMYFCASSGLRTGGVYSNQPQHFGDGTRLSIL.

The chain couples TRBV7-2 to TRBJ2-7; D might be TRBD2 (5 bases). Per germline, CDR1 SGHTA and CDR2 FQGNSA. The CDR3 has 14 residues. V lost 0 bases and J 3 bases, leaving 9 bases between the germline ends. CDR3 sequence: CASSLAGDYYEQYF. In DNA form, the CDR3 reads TGTGCCAGCAGCTTAGCGGGAGATTACTACGAGCAGTACTTC.

The V and J genes are TRBV5-1 and TRBJ2-1; D is unclear. Germline-derived CDR1 and CDR2 are SGHRS and YFSETQ. V lost 4 bases, J lost 4 bases, and 24 bases lay in between. This CDR3 has 18 amino acids. The CDR3 is CASSPSWVAAVSYNEQFF. CDR3 bases: TGCGCCAGCAGCCCGTCGTGGGTAGCTGCGGTCTCTTACAATGAGCAGTTCTTC.

There are a few counts of this clone. The chain has TRBV7-9 and TRBJ1-1; D possibly corresponds to TRBD1 (6 bases). The germline V gene has CDR1 SEHNR and CDR2 FQNEAQ (reference sequence). Trimming removed 5 bases from V and 4 bases from J, with 8 bases in between. This CDR3 comprises 12 residues. The chain's CDR3 is CASSRGGTEAFF. CDR3 in DNA: TGTGCCAGCAGCCGAGGGGGCACTGAAGCTTTCTTT.

The J gene is TRBJ2-1, the V gene TRBV5-1; possible D gene TRBD2, 5 bases. From germline, CDR1 is SGHRS and CDR2 YFSETQ. With 4 bases removed from V and 3 bases from J, the gap between germline ends came to 11 bases. The CDR3 is made up of 14 amino acids. CDR3 bases: TGCGCCAGCAGCCCCCTTGAGGGCTACAATGAGCAGTTCTTC. It yields the protein CASSPLEGYNEQFF. The variable domain in full, completed from reference TRBV5-1 and TRBJ2-1, reads KAGVTQTPRYLIKTRGQQVTLSCSPISGHRSVSWYQQTPGQGLQFLFEYFSETQRNKGNFPGRFSGRQFSNSRSEMNVSTLELGDSALYLCASSPLEGYNEQFFGPGTRLTVL.

The chain is built from TRBV19 and TRBJ2-2; D ambiguous. The germline gives CDR1 LNHDA, CDR2 SQIVND (reference sequence). CDR3 length: 14 residues. Trimming left V 8 bases short and J 6 bases short, with 16 bases between. CDR3 DNA sequence: TGTGCCAGTTGCCAGGTCCCGCACGCCGGGGAGCTGTTTTTT. Translating it yields CASCQVPHAGELFF.

The rearrangement links TRBV11-2 to TRBJ2-7; D might be TRBD2 (5 bases). The CDR3 loop spans 15 amino acids. V lost 0 bases and J 1 base, leaving 10 bases between the germline ends. Germline lookup yields CDR1 SGHAT and CDR2 FQNNGV. CDR3 in amino acids: CASSLDISESYEQYF. In nucleotides, the CDR3 is TGTGCCAGCAGCTTAGATATTAGCGAGTCCTACGAGCAGTACTTC.

V is TRBV10-3 and J is TRBJ2-2; D may be TRBD2 (5 bases). V lost 0 bases and J 2 bases, leaving 7 bases between the germline ends. The CDR3 covers 15 residues. Germline-derived CDR1 and CDR2 are ENHRY and SYGVKD. CDR3 in DNA: TGTGCCATCAGTGAGTCGAGGGTCAACACCGGGGAGCTGTTTTTT. As protein: CAISESRVNTGELFF.

This sequence joins TRBV2 and TRBJ1-2; D unclear. V was clipped by 9 bases and J by 2 bases, with 19 bases between them. The length of the CDR3 is 15 residues. Per the germline V gene, CDR1 is SNHLY and CDR2 is FYNNEI. The CDR3 DNA is TGTGCCAGTAAAATCTGGCACACCCACAACTATGGCTACACCTTC. Amino acid sequence: CASKIWHTHNYGYTF.

V gene TRBV30 combines with J gene TRBJ2-1; 7 positions agree with TRBD2. Germline V gives CDR1 GTSNPN, CDR2 SVGIG (reference sequence). The CDR3 runs 14 residues. V shed 3 bases, J shed 5 bases, and the junction held 7 bases outside the gene matches. The CDR3 reads CAWRTPGLHNEQFF. The CDR3 DNA reads TGTGCCTGGAGAACGCCGGGACTACACAATGAGCAGTTCTTC.

J is TRBJ2-1 and V is TRBV16; D is unresolved. Trimming took 4 bases from V and 3 from J, leaving 13 bases between them. The V gene's germline CDR1 is KGHSY and CDR2 FQNENV. The CDR3 is made up of 15 amino acids. CDR3 DNA sequence: TGTGCCAGCAGCCCCCTTCTGACTGGCTACAATGAGCAGTTCTTC. Translation gives CASSPLLTGYNEQFF.